The present T cell receptor beta chain was sequenced within a study of tumor-infiltrating lymphocytes in localized non-small cell lung cancer. Notes on the study in general: Tumor T-cell fraction from TCR sequencing was not associated with recurrence-free survival (p = 0.61).

With respect to this clone: Its specificity is unknown.

Clones were sequenced by immunoSEQ multiplex PCR, and TCRdb holds only the in-frame ones, with some missing. The data contain 15,000 to 20,000 clones, around 80% of them singletons. Trimming left V 3 bases short and J 2 bases short, with 8 bases between. CDR1 is MDHEN and CDR2 is SYDVKM in the germline V gene. This CDR3 has 15 amino acids. This clonotype originated in a human donor with non-small cell lung cancer. The chain joins TRBV28 to TRBJ2-6; no definite D call. Sample: lung tumor tissue. CDR3 amino acids: CASSFFSPGANVLTF. CDR3 bases: TGTGCCAGCAGTTTCTTTAGTCCTGGGGCCAACGTCCTGACTTTC.